The sequence of this T cell receptor (beta chain) was determined in a study of blood T cell repertoires in COVID-19 (dated by TCRdb to about 2020). Looking at the study overall: Collaborator samples came from the United States, Italy and Spain and covered acute and convalescent phases of COVID-19. The material from the prospective study consisted of cDNA or gDNA derived from T cells, B-cell-depleted T cells, or PBMCs. The dataset comprised deeply sampled blood TCRbeta repertoires from subjects exposed to, actively infected with, or recovered from COVID-19. The repertoires were made available in a free public database intended to serve as a resource for research on the immune response to SARS-CoV-2. The samples were drawn from the first 160 participants of the ongoing ImmuneRACE study and from over a thousand subjects provided by 6 global collaborators. A de-identified subject ID, COVID-19 status, age in years and sex were almost always included in the sample metadata. HLA class I and class II types, where available, came from metadata supplied by the sample provider rather than from assay-based typing. Points the paper makes about the study in general: Clinical and demographic metadata were provided uncurated, with the amount varying by source and participant.

Collaborating institutions collected whole blood in K2EDTA tubes following their own protocols. For TCRbeta analysis, collaborators shipped samples as frozen whole blood, isolated PBMCs, or DNA extracted from either of those sample types. A word on this clone: This clone's antigen is unknown. Base qualities are not recorded, but no much larger clone differs from it by a single base.

Compared with germline, V lacks 2 bases and J lacks 6 bases; bases without a gene match: 7. The CDR3 runs 16 residues from the cysteine to the phenylalanine. Only CDR3 DNA remains: 48 bases, in frame from the first base. CDR1 is given as SGHTA and CDR2 as FQGNSA, both from the germline V gene. TCRbeta CDR3 regions were amplified from genomic DNA by means of the immunoSEQ Assay, a bias-controlled multiplex PCR. The study's processing was this. Nucleated cell counts per sample were estimated from amplification of reference gene primers within the assay. To quantify the absolute abundance of each unique TCRbeta CDR3 rearrangement, sequence reads were collapsed and filtered. For each sample, productive Simpson clonality was calculated as the square root of Simpson's diversity index across productive rearrangements. TCRdb carries this immuneACCESS record with in-frame sequences only. Its versions omit some clonotypes, under half of them owing to an unresolved V gene in the studies checked, with the rest unexplained. V, J and clone size are those of that table, while D and trimming were read from the DNA. Here the sample has 140,000 to 150,000 clones; about 89% occur a single time. Of the sample, less than 3% is held by the ten largest clones.

What was sequenced was peripheral blood. The V and J genes are TRBV7-2 and TRBJ1-5, and TRBD1 matches 10 of the central bases. The sequence was obtained from a man between 60 and 75 years old with active or convalescent COVID-19. Here the CDR3 is given as CASSLMGQGLGQPQHF. The nucleotide sequence is TGTGCCAGCAGCTTAATGGGACAGGGGCTCGGTCAGCCCCAGCATTTT.